One sample yielded the 26 T cell receptor delta chains listed below, sequenced in a study of delta chains in infants with herpesvirus infections. Gamma-chain- and delta-chain-specific primers converted PBMC RNA into TCR cDNA. TCRdb redid the clone calls on the RT-PCR reads with CATT. The profile shows 120 or so delta-chain clones, about a tenth of them singletons. The source was peripheral blood, collected at time point 2 of longitudinal follow-up. These receptors originate from a human donor who was a Ugandan infant, either HIV-exposed or HIV-unexposed (not recorded which).

A word on this clone: The translation of this DNA and the TCRdb protein of a much larger clone differ at residue 8, probably owing to a read error; the protein shown here is translated from the DNA. The V gene is TRDV3, the J gene TRDJ1; weak D call: TRDD2 (9 bases). The ends were cut back, 3 bases at V and 2 bases at J, with 37 bases in the middle. This CDR3 comprises 21 residues. Germline V gene sequence: CDR1 TVYSNPD, CDR2 GDNSRS (reference sequence). CDR3 sequence (DNA): TGTGCCTTACCGGCCTTCCTACGCGTGCTGGGGGACCCGAGGGGGACCGATAAACTCATCTTT. Translated: CALPAFLRVLGDPRGTDKLIF. Filled out from reference TRDV3 and TRDJ1, the complete variable domain reads CDKVTQSSPDQTVASGSEVVLLCTYDTVYSNPDLFWYRIRPDYSFQFVFYGDNSRSEGADFTQGRFSVKHILTQKAFHLVISPVRTEDSATYYCALPAFLRVLGDPRGTDKLIFGKGTRVTVEP.

A note on this clone: The likely explanation is a read error, given a far larger clone one base away. This sample also contains other DNA sequences that code for the same CDR3. The V gene is TRDV1, the J gene TRDJ1; 11 bases agree with TRDD3. V gave up 6 bases and J gave up 0 bases; unmatched junction bases: 33. Per germline, CDR1 TSWWSYY and CDR2 QGS. This CDR3 region has 25 residues. CDR3 loop: CALGGISLFRRTLGDTSKYTDKLIF. Here the CDR3 DNA reads TGTGCTCTTGGAGGAATCTCCCTCTTCCGCCGGACCCTGGGGGATACCTCCAAGTACACCGATAAACTCATCTTT.

This clone was recorded a few times. No V segment was called; the J segment is TRDJ2. The CDR3 is 10 amino acids. The CDR3: CSALTAQLFF. The DNA of the CDR3 is TGTAGTGCTTTGACAGCACAACTCTTCTTT.

Of note for this clone: TCRdb attributes to this sequence the protein of a much larger clone, which differs from the DNA translation at residue 12; a read error is likely, and the protein displayed is translated from the DNA. The chain has TRDV3 and TRDJ1; 9 bases are a match to TRDD2. CDR1 TVYSNPD and CDR2 GDNSRS come from the germline V gene (reference sequence). CDR3 length equals 21 residues. V dropped 3 bases and J dropped 2; count of bases not matched to a gene: 28. This chain's CDR3 is CALPAFLPVLGGPRGTDKLIF. DNA for the CDR3: TGTGCCTTACCGGCCTTCCTACCCGTGCTGGGGGGCCCGAGGGGGACCGATAAACTCATCTTT.

On this clone: TCRdb assigns this DNA the protein of a much larger clone, which departs from its translation at residue 9; this likely reflects a read error, and the protein shown comes from translating the DNA. V usage is TRDV3 and J usage is TRDJ1, with D tentatively TRDD2 (9 bases). The CDR3 totals 21 residues. From germline, CDR1 is TVYSNPD and CDR2 GDNSRS (reference sequence). Trimming cost V 3 bases and J 2 bases, with 37 bases left between them. Here the CDR3 reads CALPAFLPMLGDPRGTDKLIF. The CDR3 DNA reads as TGTGCCTTACCGGCCTTCCTACCCATGCTGGGGGACCCGAGGGGGACCGATAAACTCATCTTT.

This clone was found a few times. This DNA's translation differs at residue 8 from TCRdb's protein, which comes from a much larger clone; a read error is likely, and the protein shown is translated from the DNA. This sequence joins TRDV2 and TRDJ1; 11 bases map to TRDD3. Germline-derived CDR1 and CDR2 are GEAIGNYY and EKD. The CDR3 extends over 17 amino acids. J gave up 10 bases and V 3 bases, and 18 bases lay outside the gene matches. The CDR3 is CACDYLNCWGIPQGLIF. The CDR3 nucleotides are TGTGCCTGTGACTATCTGAACTGCTGGGGGATACCACAGGGACTCATCTTT.

As to this clone: The TCRdb protein comes from a much larger clone and disagrees with this DNA's translation at residue 13, likely due to a read error; the protein given here is derived from the DNA. The genes are TRAV14/DV4 and TRDJ1; the D gene is possibly TRDD2 (9 bases). The CDR3 is 19 amino acids. Germline assignment: CDR1 TSDPSYG and CDR2 QGSYDQQN (reference sequence). This chain's CDR3 is CALHLPTDFYWGVTDKLIF. CDR3 coding DNA: TGTGCTCTCCACCTTCCTACGGACTTCTACTGGGGGGTAACCGATAAACTCATTTTT.

Turning to this clone: TCRdb's entry gives the protein of a much larger clone, which mismatches this DNA's translation at residue 20, likely from a read error; the protein reported here is translated from the DNA. Written as DNA, the CDR3 is TGTGCCTCCACCGGTCCCTTCTGGGGGATACGCATAGATCATAGAGCCCCCGACCCAGGCTCCACCGATAAACTCATCTTT. As protein: CASTGPFWGIRIDHRAPDPGSTDKLIF. The chain has TRDV3 and TRDJ1; 12 nucleotides align to TRDD3. The CDR3 runs 27 residues. Germline V CDR1 and CDR2: TVYSNPD, GDNSRS (reference sequence). Trimming at V came to 4 bases and at J to 1 base, leaving 43 bases not matched to a gene.

Regarding this clone: The protein TCRdb gives is from a much larger clone and does not agree with this DNA's translation at residue 13, likely a read error; the protein shown here comes from the DNA. The rearrangement joins TRDV1 to TRDJ1, with 8 bases fitting TRDD3. Per germline, CDR1 TSWWSYY and CDR2 QGS. The CDR3 consists of 17 residues. V was pared by 3 bases and J by 8 bases, with 17 bases of the junction left unmatched. The CDR3 DNA is TGTGCTCTTGGGGATGGCCTTCCCCCATGTACTGGGGGCAAACTCATCTTT. It is translated as CALGDGLPPCTGGKLIF.

This clone was seen only a few times. This DNA translates differently at residue 7 from the TCRdb protein, which is that of a much larger clone; a read error is likely, and the protein shown is the DNA's own translation. The rearrangement uses TRDV1 and TRDJ1; the match to TRDD3 covers 9 bases. Germline V lookup: CDR1 TSWWSYY, CDR2 QGS. Trimming removed 0 bases from V and 0 bases from J; junction bases left unmatched: 8. This CDR3 is 18 amino acids long. The CDR3 nucleotides read TGTGCTCTTGGGGAACTCAACCGGGGGATACCATACACCGATAAACTCATCTTT. Protein: CALGELNRGIPYTDKLIF.

This clone is medium-sized in the sample. The protein in TCRdb stems from a much larger clone and differs at residue 16 from this DNA's translation, likely a read error; here the protein is translated from the DNA. V gene TRDV3 combines with J gene TRDJ1; D is perhaps TRDD2 (9 bases). The V end lost 3 bases, the J end lost 3 bases, and 38 bases lay between the germline ends. Germline CDR1 and CDR2: TVYSNPD and GDNSRS (reference sequence). The length of the CDR3 is 21 residues. The CDR3 DNA reads TGTGCCTTACCGGCCTTCCTACCCGTGCTGGGGGACCCGAGGGGGGCCGATAAACTCATCTTT. This gives the protein CALPAFLPVLGDPRGADKLIF.

This clone counts as hyperexpanded. The DNA of the CDR3 is TGTGCTCTACTACGGTGGGGGACGGATTACACCGATAAACTCATCTTT. Translated: CALLRWGTDYTDKLIF. The V gene is TRDV1, the J gene TRDJ1, with TRDD3 identical over 7 bases. There are 16 residues in the CDR3. The V gene end was trimmed by 9 bases and the J gene end by 0 bases; junction bases not matched to a gene: 13. Germline V gene sequence: CDR1 TSWWSYY, CDR2 QGS.

A note on this clone: The protein recorded in TCRdb matches a much larger clone and deviates from this DNA's translation at residue 5, suggesting a read error; the protein here is obtained by translating the DNA. The rearrangement links TRDV1 to TRDJ1; D may be TRDD2 or TRDD3 (6 bases each). Trimming took 4 bases from V and 8 from J, leaving 26 bases between them. Germline lookup yields CDR1 TSWWSYY and CDR2 QGS. CDR3 length: 17 residues. The CDR3 loop is CALGGGLPPCTGCKLIF. CDR3 in DNA: TGTGCTCTTGGGGGTGGCCTTCCCCCATGTACTGGGTGCAAACTCATCTTT.

This clone was observed a handful of times. It is likely a read error: a sequence one base away is far more abundant. The identical CDR3 is also encoded by other nucleotide sequences in the sample. This chain connects TRDV3 to TRDJ1, with TRDD2 as a possible D gene (9 bases). The V gene lost 3 bases and the J gene lost 2 bases, with 37 bases spanning the gap. The V gene's germline CDR1 is TVYSNPD and CDR2 GDNSRS (reference sequence). This CDR3 spans 21 amino acids. Here the CDR3 DNA reads TGTGCCTTACCGGCCTTCCTACCCGTGCTGGGGGACCCGAGGGGAACCGATAAACTCATCTTT. Encoded protein: CALPAFLPVLGDPRGTDKLIF.

As concerns this clone: TCRdb's entry gives the protein of a much larger clone, which mismatches this DNA's translation at residue 9, likely from a read error; the protein reported here is translated from the DNA. V gene TRDV2 combines with J gene TRDJ1; TRDD3 aligns across 9 bases. V was clipped by 3 bases and J by 10 bases; unmatched bases: 20. The CDR3 contains 17 residues. Germline assignment: CDR1 GEAIGNYY and CDR2 EKD. The CDR3 protein is CACDYLNYRGIPQGLIF. Here the CDR3 DNA reads TGTGCCTGTGACTATCTGAACTACCGGGGGATACCACAGGGACTCATCTTT.

This clone was seen more than once but under ten times. One base separates it from a far larger clone, so it is likely a read error. Other DNA variants within this sample encode the same CDR3. The chain is built from TRDV3 and TRDJ1, with 9 bases matching TRDD2. The CDR3 is 21 residues long. With 3 bases clipped from V and 2 bases from J, the junction kept 28 bases outside the gene matches. Germline V gene data show CDR1 as TVYSNPD and CDR2 as GDNSRS (reference sequence). For the CDR3, the DNA is TGTGCCTTACCGGCCTTCCTACCCGTGCTAGGGGACCCGAGGGGGACCGATAAACTCATCTTT. Translation: CALPAFLPVLGDPRGTDKLIF.

This clone was observed a few times. This likely came from a read error, as a far larger clone is one base away. Other DNA sequences of this sample code for an identical CDR3. The chain carries TRDV3 and TRDJ1, with D tentatively TRDD2 (9 bases). V was pared by 3 bases and J by 2 bases, with 37 bases between. The germline V gene has CDR1 TVYSNPD and CDR2 GDNSRS (reference sequence). The CDR3 is made up of 21 amino acids. The CDR3, as DNA: TGTGCCTTACCGGCCTTCCTACCCGTGCTGGGGGACCCAAGGGGGACCGATAAACTCATCTTT. It yields the protein CALPAFLPVLGDPRGTDKLIF.

The sample holds a few counts of this clone. This likely came from a read error, as a far larger clone is one base away. The identical CDR3 is also encoded by other nucleotide sequences in the sample. The gene calls are TRDV3 and TRDJ1; 8 bases map to TRDD3. V shed 3 bases, J shed 2 bases, and the junction held 29 bases outside the gene matches. CDR1 and CDR2 (germline): TVYSNPD, GDNSRS (reference sequence). The CDR3 covers 21 residues. CDR3 protein: CALPAFLPVLGDPRGTDKLIF. As DNA, the CDR3 is TGTGCCTTACCGGCCTTCTTACCCGTGCTGGGGGACCCGAGGGGGACCGATAAACTCATCTTT.

There are a few counts of this clone. Translating this DNA gives a protein that differs at residue 4 from the TCRdb one, which belongs to a much larger clone; a read error is likely, and the protein shown is this translation. In DNA, the CDR3 is TGTGCTCTCCGCCTTCCTACGGACTTCTACTGGGGGATAACCGATAAACTCATTTTT. This encodes CALRLPTDFYWGITDKLIF. This chain joins TRAV14/DV4 and TRDJ1; 11 positions agree with TRDD3. This CDR3 region has 19 residues. Germline CDR1 reads TSDPSYG; CDR2 reads QGSYDQQN (reference sequence).

Regarding this clone: This sequence is one base from a far larger clone and is likely a read error. Different DNA sequences within this sample yield the same CDR3. The CDR3 DNA is TGTGCTCTCGGGGGCCTTCCTACCGGGACAGGCACCGATAAACTCATCTTT. It is translated as CALGGLPTGTGTDKLIF. This chain uses TRDV1 with TRDJ1; 9 nucleotides match TRDD2. Germline-derived CDR1 and CDR2 are TSWWSYY and QGS. This CDR3 contains 17 residues.

As for this clone: The TCRdb record carries a much larger clone's protein, which differs from this DNA's translation at residue 17; a read error is the likely cause, and the protein listed here is the DNA translation. The rearrangement joins TRDV3 to TRDJ1; 9 positions agree with TRDD3. Per the germline V gene, CDR1 is TVYSNPD and CDR2 is GDNSRS (reference sequence). This CDR3 contains 19 residues. CDR3 nucleotides: TGTGCCTACCCCGTGGCCGGGGTGGGGGATAACGGGTACACCGATAAACCCATCTTT. Protein: CAYPVAGVGDNGYTDKPIF.

This clone counts as hyperexpanded. Additional DNA sequences in this sample encode the identical CDR3. The V call is TRDV3, the J call TRDJ1; 9 bases map to TRDD3. The CDR3 extends over 19 amino acids. V was clipped by 4 bases and J by 0 bases; unmatched bases: 21. CDR1 TVYSNPD and CDR2 GDNSRS come from the germline V gene (reference sequence). CDR3 amino acids: CAYPVAGVGDNGYTDKLIF. The CDR3 nucleotides are TGTGCCTACCCCGTGGCCGGGGTGGGGGATAACGGGTACACCGATAAACTCATCTTT.

No V gene was called, though TRDJ2 was called as the J gene. This CDR3 has 11 residues. For the CDR3, the DNA is TGTGCTAGTGCTTTTACAGCACAACTCTTCTTT. Translated: CASAFTAQLFF.

This clone was counted only a few times. A read error likely explains why the TCRdb protein, taken from a much larger clone, differs from this DNA's translation at residue 7; the protein shown is translated from the DNA. The rearrangement uses TRDV1 and TRDJ1, with TRDD3 matching over 11 bases. V was clipped by 4 bases and J by 0 bases; unmatched bases: 31. Looked up from germline, CDR1 is TSWWSYY and CDR2 is QGS. This CDR3 comprises 25 residues. The CDR3 DNA reads as TGTGCTCTTGGGGGAATCTTCCTCTTCCGCCGGACCCTGGGGGATACCTCCAAGTACACCGATAAACTCATCTTT. Amino acids: CALGGIFLFRRTLGDTSKYTDKLIF.

With respect to this clone: For this DNA, TCRdb reports the protein of a much larger clone, which diverges at residue 3, most likely from a read error; the protein presented here is translated directly from the DNA. This rearrangement joins TRDV3 to TRDJ1, with 9 bases matching TRDD3. The CDR3 length is 19 residues. The germline V gene has CDR1 TVYSNPD and CDR2 GDNSRS (reference sequence). The V and J ends lost 4 bases and 0 bases, in that order; junction bases with no gene match: 21. The CDR3 region is CACPVAGVGDNGYTDKLIF. The DNA of the CDR3 is TGTGCCTGCCCCGTGGCCGGGGTGGGGGATAACGGGTACACCGATAAACTCATCTTT.

Points on this clone: A far larger clone lies a single base away; this is likely a read error. The J gene is TRDJ1, the V gene TRDV1; tentative D call: TRDD3 (6 bases). The CDR3 is 14 residues long. Trimming took off 0 bases at V and 8 bases at J, with 13 bases between the two ends. CDR1 is TSWWSYY, CDR2 QGS, per germline. For the CDR3, the DNA is TGTGCTCTTGGGGAACTCAACGGGGATGGGAAACTCATCTTT. It is translated as CALGELNGDGKLIF.